The 19 T cell receptor beta chains listed next were all sequenced from one sample in a study of cytomegalovirus exposure and HLA in healthy donors. The PCR used 60 Vbeta and 13 Jbeta primers. The data were produced by immunoSEQ multiplex PCR, yet TCRdb's version contains in-frame clones alone and is incomplete. The sample holds 95,000 to 110,000 clones, over 75% seen once. The specimen was PBMCs. The receptor set was obtained from a male donor in good health and CMV-seronegative.

The rearrangement joins TRBV14 to TRBJ2-3, with 8 positions matching TRBD1. The V gene end was trimmed by 3 bases and the J gene end by 6 bases; junction bases not matched to a gene: 8. The germline gives CDR1 SGHDN, CDR2 FVKESK. This CDR3 contains 15 residues. The CDR3 here is CASSHRRGRGDTQYF. The CDR3 DNA follows: TGTGCCAGCAGCCATCGCAGGGGGCGTGGGGATACGCAGTATTTT.

The chain couples TRBV27 to TRBJ2-7, with a weak D call TRBD1 (5 bases). This CDR3 comprises 18 residues. Germline V gives CDR1 MNHEY, CDR2 SMNVEV (reference sequence). Deletions cut 0 bases from V and 10 bases from J, with 28 bases between. CDR3 nucleotides: TGTGCCAGCAGTTTATCGACAAACGCTCGTCATGACAGTCGAAATCAGTACTTC. As protein: CASSLSTNARHDSRNQYF.

The V gene is TRBV5-1, the J gene TRBJ2-7; D not certain. V lost 4 bases and J 4 bases, leaving 6 bases between the germline ends. Germline CDR1 is SGHRS and CDR2 is YFSETQ. This CDR3 has 11 amino acids. DNA for the CDR3: TGCGCCAGCAGCACGGGTTACGAGCAGTACTTC. Amino acids: CASSTGYEQYF.

The chain is built from TRBV28 and TRBJ2-7, with 14 bases that match TRBD2. Germline V CDR1 and CDR2: MDHEN, SYDVKM. J was trimmed by 5 bases and V by 9 bases; bases with no gene match: 3. This CDR3 is 13 amino acids long. The CDR3 DNA sequence: TGTGCCAGTTCGGGACTAGCGGGAGACGAGCAGTACTTC. Its protein is CASSGLAGDEQYF.

The rearrangement uses TRBV19 and TRBJ2-1; 8 bases agree with TRBD2. The germline gives CDR1 LNHDA, CDR2 SQIVND (reference sequence). The CDR3 runs to 17 residues. V gave up 3 bases and J gave up 4 bases; unmatched junction bases: 11. The CDR3 spells CASSITTSGRQYNEQFF. CDR3 bases: TGTGCCAGTAGTATTACAACTAGCGGACGCCAATACAATGAGCAGTTCTTC.

In nucleotides, the CDR3 is TGTGCCAGCAGCTCGGGACTAGCGGGAGGTGAGCAGTACTTC. Its protein product is CASSSGLAGGEQYF. The chain employs TRBV7-6 and TRBJ2-7, with 15 bases aligning to TRBD2. This CDR3 comprises 14 residues. With 4 bases clipped from V and 7 bases from J, the junction kept 2 bases outside the gene matches. Germline CDR1 and CDR2: SGHVS and FNYEAQ. Drawing the rest from reference TRBV7-6 and TRBJ2-7, the complete variable domain is GAGVSQSPRYKVTKRGQDVALRCDPISGHVSLYWYRQALGQGPEFLTYFNYEAQQDKSGLPNDRFSAERPEGSISTLTIQRTEQRDSAMYRCASSSGLAGGEQYFGPGTRLTVT.

CDR3 loop: CASSGGSTDTQYF. As DNA, the CDR3 is TGCGCCAGCAGCGGGGGGTCCACAGATACGCAGTATTTT. The chain has TRBV5-1 and TRBJ2-3; TRBD2 might be the D (6 bases). The V end lost 4 bases, the J end lost 2 bases, and 8 bases lay between the germline ends. The CDR3 loop spans 13 amino acids. Germline V CDR1 and CDR2: SGHRS, YFSETQ.

This rearrangement joins TRBV27 to TRBJ2-3; tentatively, D is TRBD2 (5 bases). Trimming pared 2 bases from V and 4 bases from J, leaving 13 bases between. Germline values: CDR1 MNHEY, CDR2 SMNVEV (reference sequence). The CDR3 extends over 15 amino acids. This CDR3 reads CASSLAGVPSDTQYF. As DNA, the CDR3 is TGTGCCAGCAGTTTAGCGGGTGTTCCATCAGATACGCAGTATTTT.

Concerning this clone: Its ends do not fully match the called genes, so a read error is possible. This chain uses TRBV13 with TRBJ2-7, with a weak D call TRBD1 (6 bases). The CDR3 covers 13 residues. CDR1 PRHDT and CDR2 FYEKMQ come from the germline V gene (reference sequence). The CDR3 DNA follows: TGTGCCAGCAGCCTAGGACAGACCTACGAGCAGTACTTC. This sequence encodes CASSLGQTYEQYF.

This chain connects TRBV28 to TRBJ1-2; no reliable D call. V was shortened by 7 bases and J by 3 bases, with 21 bases between the two germline ends. In germline, CDR1 is MDHEN, CDR2 SYDVKM. The length of the CDR3 is 16 residues. In nucleotides, the CDR3 is TGTGCCAGCAATGGACCGGGAGCACTTGGTCACTATGGCTACACCTTC. It specifies CASNGPGALGHYGYTF.

This clone was seen once. The gene calls are TRBV11-1 and TRBJ1-2; D call uncertain. CDR1 is SGHAT, CDR2 FQDESV, per germline (reference sequence). The V end lost 5 bases, the J end lost 2 bases, and 12 bases lay between the germline ends. The CDR3 loop spans 14 amino acids. CDR3 bases: TGTGCCAGCAGCCCCCAGCTGGAGAACTATGGCTACACCTTC. This gives the protein CASSPQLENYGYTF. Full variable domain (remainder filled in from reference TRBV11-1 and TRBJ1-2): EAEVAQSPRYKITEKSQAVAFWCDPISGHATLYWYRQILGQGPELLVQFQDESVVDDSQLPKDRFSAERLKGVDSTLKIQPAELGDSAMYLCASSPQLENYGYTFGSGTRLTVV.

This sequence joins TRBV5-6 and TRBJ2-1; 8 bases line up with TRBD2. Trimming cost V 1 base and J 9 bases; bases outside gene matches: 18. Germline CDR1 and CDR2: SGHDT and YYEEEE. The CDR3 totals 18 residues. CDR3 in amino acids: CASSLILSGERLSSEQFF. The CDR3 bases are TGTGCCAGCAGCTTGATTCTTAGCGGGGAGCGGTTGTCCTCTGAGCAGTTCTTC.

The J gene is TRBJ2-1, the V gene TRBV9, with TRBD1 matching 11 bases. CDR1 is SGDLS, CDR2 YYNGEE, per germline. There are 21 residues in the CDR3. After removal of 4 bases from V and 9 bases from J, the junction contained 27 bases not matched to a gene. The CDR3 loop reads CASSPRLSGTGGREIGREQFF. CDR3 nucleotide sequence: TGTGCCAGCAGCCCCCGATTATCCGGGACAGGGGGTCGGGAGATTGGCCGTGAGCAGTTCTTC.

V gene TRBV15 combines with J gene TRBJ2-5; TRBD2 agrees at 14 bases. Near its end, the DNA agrees better with TRBJ2-7, so the J call may be wrong. Germline values: CDR1 LNHNV, CDR2 YYDKDF (reference sequence). There are 15 residues in the CDR3. The CDR3 DNA reads as TGTGCCACCAGCATGGGGACTAGCGGGAGCAACGAGCAGTACTTC. Its protein is CATSMGTSGSNEQYF.

The count of this clone is one. Other DNA sequences in the sample encode the same CDR3. The chain employs TRBV5-1 and TRBJ1-3, with D uncertain. V was shortened by 0 bases and J by 1 base, with 5 bases between the two germline ends. Germline-derived CDR1 and CDR2 are SGHRS and YFSETQ. The CDR3 covers 14 residues. CDR3 protein: CASSLGASGNTIYF. The CDR3 coding sequence is TGCGCCAGCAGCTTGGGGGCGTCTGGAAACACCATATATTTT.

The chain combines TRBV6-1 with TRBJ2-7; 7 bases agree with TRBD2. The V gene's germline CDR1 is MNHNS and CDR2 SASEGT. The CDR3 is 15 amino acids. After removal of 2 bases from V and 5 bases from J, the junction contained 9 bases not matched to a gene. This chain's CDR3 is CASSENSGSPDEQYF. In DNA form, the CDR3 reads TGTGCCAGCAGTGAAAATAGCGGGTCTCCTGACGAGCAGTACTTC.

The genes are TRBV13 and TRBJ2-7, with a weak D call TRBD1 (5 bases). CDR1 is PRHDT and CDR2 is FYEKMQ in the germline V gene (reference sequence). V lost 5 bases to trimming and J lost 5 bases, with 19 bases between them. The CDR3 is 15 residues long. The CDR3 nucleotides read TGTGCCAGCAGCCACCTAGGGGTCGGAATCCACGAGCAGTACTTC. Residues: CASSHLGVGIHEQYF.

The V call is TRBV19, the J call TRBJ1-5; D ambiguous. This CDR3 has 12 residues. Trimming removed 9 bases from V and 3 bases from J, with 9 bases in between. Germline loops: CDR1 LNHDA, CDR2 SQIVND (reference sequence). Here the CDR3 reads CASRHLNQPQHF. In nucleotides, the CDR3 is TGTGCCAGCAGACACCTCAATCAGCCCCAGCATTTT.

This clone has just a few counts. The CDR3 DNA is TGCGCCAGCAGCCAAGAACCCGACACCCGATACGAGCAGTACTTC. Translating gives CASSQEPDTRYEQYF. The chain carries TRBV4-1 and TRBJ2-7; no definite D call. The V and J ends lost 0 bases and 4 bases respectively, with 13 bases between them. CDR1 and CDR2 (germline): MGHRA, YSYEKL. The CDR3 extends over 15 amino acids.